There are many counts of the clone carrying this T cell receptor (beta chain). Its matching antigen is unknown. The data stem from a study of early T cells in non-severe SARS-CoV-2 infection. Overall study context: Unsorted whole-blood RNA was sequenced in bulk, leaving chains unpaired.

The J segment lost 2 bases and the V segment lost 5 bases, leaving 4 bases of the junction unmatched. CDR1 is SGHVS, CDR2 FQNEAQ, per germline. There are 14 residues in the CDR3. Individual cDNA molecules were tagged with unique molecular identifiers. One entry per CDR3 protein, called by TCRdb with MiXCR from the 5' RACE reads. The sample includes about 64,000 distinct CDR3 sequences, 10% to 15% of them seen just once. General study points: VDJdb matching skewed toward anti-spike CD8 responses, missing private and CD4 specificities.

The sequencing used whole blood, collected at baseline. This sequence originates from an adult who was a healthcare worker with PCR-confirmed SARS-CoV-2 infection or an uninfected control (not recorded which). The V call is TRBV7-8, the J call TRBJ2-3; 7 bases fit TRBD2. The CDR3 region has the DNA TGTGCCAGCAGCCGGCGGGAGACCACAGATACGCAGTATTTT. Its protein is CASSRRETTDTQYF. The variable domain in full, completed from reference TRBV7-8 and TRBJ2-3, reads GAGVSQSPRYKVAKRGQDVALRCDPISGHVSLFWYQQALGQGPEFLTYFQNEAQLDKSGLPSDRFFAERPEGSVSTLKIQRTQQEDSAVYLCASSRRETTDTQYFGPGTRLTVL.